These 6 T cell receptor beta chains originate from one sample sequenced in a study of blood T cell repertoires in COVID-19. Here immunoSEQ multiplex PCR was the method, and the copy in TCRdb shows in-frame clones only, minus some. The table has roughly 150,000 clones, roughly 89% seen once; the top ten hold about 5%. The sequenced sample was peripheral blood. All receptors derive from a human donor in a cohort sampled during active COVID-19.

The chain combines TRBV28 with TRBJ1-2, with D perhaps matching TRBD1 (5 bases). Trimming took 4 bases from V and 4 from J, leaving 10 bases between them. Germline V gene data show CDR1 as MDHEN and CDR2 as SYDVKM. The CDR3 contains 13 residues. Here the CDR3 DNA reads TGTGCCAGCAGTTCGGGGGACGTCTATGGCTACACCTTC. This encodes CASSSGDVYGYTF.

CDR3: CATSGPGGSSYNEQFF. In DNA, the CDR3 is TGTGCCACCAGCGGCCCGGGGGGGAGCTCCTACAATGAGCAGTTCTTC. This chain links TRBV15 with TRBJ2-1; 8 nucleotides line up with TRBD2. The CDR3 loop spans 16 amino acids. The V gene end was trimmed by 5 bases and the J gene end by 0 bases; junction bases not matched to a gene: 6. Germline V gene sequence: CDR1 LNHNV, CDR2 YYDKDF (reference sequence). Filled out from reference TRBV15 and TRBJ2-1, the complete variable domain reads DAMVIQNPRYQVTQFGKPVTLSCSQTLNHNVMYWYQQKSSQAPKLLFHYYDKDFNNEADTPDNFQSRRPNTSFCFLDIRSPGLGDTAMYLCATSGPGGSSYNEQFFGPGTRLTVL.

This chain links TRBV27 with TRBJ1-2; D is perhaps TRBD1 (5 bases). CDR3 length equals 16 residues. V was shortened by 2 bases and J by 3 bases, with 16 bases between the two germline ends. Germline CDR1 is MNHEY and CDR2 is SMNVEV (reference sequence). The CDR3 DNA is TGTGCCAGCAGTTTAGGAGTCAGGGAATCTCACTATGGCTACACCTTC. Its protein is CASSLGVRESHYGYTF.

The rearrangement joins TRBV15 to TRBJ1-6; D remains unclear. The V gene's germline CDR1 is LNHNV and CDR2 YYDKDF (reference sequence). Trimming pared 1 base from V and 10 bases from J, leaving 8 bases between. The CDR3 loop spans 13 amino acids. The CDR3 loop reads CATSRVLGSPLHF. CDR3 bases: TGTGCCACCAGCAGAGTTCTCGGGTCACCCCTCCACTTT. Variable domain in full (rest from reference TRBV15 and TRBJ1-6): DAMVIQNPRYQVTQFGKPVTLSCSQTLNHNVMYWYQQKSSQAPKLLFHYYDKDFNNEADTPDNFQSRRPNTSFCFLDIRSPGLGDTAMYLCATSRVLGSPLHFGNGTRLTVT.

The chain recombines TRBV5-1 with TRBJ2-1; 14 nucleotides align to TRBD2. Looked up from germline, CDR1 is SGHRS and CDR2 is YFSETQ. The CDR3 runs to 14 residues. V was pared by 4 bases and J by 15 bases, with 9 bases of the junction left unmatched. The CDR3 DNA reads as TGCGCCAGCAGCCCGGGACTAGCGGGAGTAGTAACGTTCTTC. It is translated as CASSPGLAGVVTFF.

The chain joins TRBV5-1 to TRBJ1-2; the D is unclear. The germline V gene encodes CDR1 SGHRS and CDR2 YFSETQ. Trimming cost V 0 bases and J 8 bases, with 14 bases left between them. The CDR3 runs to 14 residues. The CDR3 DNA is TGCGCCAGCAGCTTGGGGGAGGAGGAATGGGGCTACACCTTC. Protein product: CASSLGEEEWGYTF.